This note documents a single T cell receptor beta chain sequence. Its antigen is unknown. This sample stems from a study of Ad26.COV2.S vaccination and SARS-CoV-2 variants. Findings and limits, study-wide: Post-vaccination spike-specific CD8+ and CD4+ T cell responses reportedly had substantial breadth. Individuals receiving vaccine had higher spike-specific TCR breadth than placebo recipients did.

Clones were read by immunoSEQ multiplex PCR, and TCRdb kept only the in-frame ones, dropping some. The data show about half a million clones, with 89% seen just once and roughly 1.7% held by the top ten. Stated treatment: roughly 19 received Ad26.COV2.S at low or high dose, single or two shots; about 5 received placebo; per-sample allocation not given. Day 63 after the first injection of vaccine or placebo was the sampling time. Ad26.COV2.S expressed prefusion-stabilized spike from the original Wuhan strain. The V end lost 7 bases, the J end lost 0 bases, and 10 bases lay between the germline ends. CDR1 SNHLY and CDR2 FYNNEI come from the germline V gene. The CDR3 consists of 14 residues.

The sequences come from peripheral blood, collected in a trial of Ad26.COV2.S vaccine versus placebo. The V and J genes are TRBV2 and TRBJ1-5; D remains ambiguous. This TCR came from a person aged 18 to 65 who received the Ad26.COV2.S COVID-19 vaccine or a placebo. This CDR3 is CASTTGNSNQPQHF. In nucleotides, the CDR3 is TGTGCCAGCACCACCGGCAATAGCAATCAGCCCCAGCATTTT.